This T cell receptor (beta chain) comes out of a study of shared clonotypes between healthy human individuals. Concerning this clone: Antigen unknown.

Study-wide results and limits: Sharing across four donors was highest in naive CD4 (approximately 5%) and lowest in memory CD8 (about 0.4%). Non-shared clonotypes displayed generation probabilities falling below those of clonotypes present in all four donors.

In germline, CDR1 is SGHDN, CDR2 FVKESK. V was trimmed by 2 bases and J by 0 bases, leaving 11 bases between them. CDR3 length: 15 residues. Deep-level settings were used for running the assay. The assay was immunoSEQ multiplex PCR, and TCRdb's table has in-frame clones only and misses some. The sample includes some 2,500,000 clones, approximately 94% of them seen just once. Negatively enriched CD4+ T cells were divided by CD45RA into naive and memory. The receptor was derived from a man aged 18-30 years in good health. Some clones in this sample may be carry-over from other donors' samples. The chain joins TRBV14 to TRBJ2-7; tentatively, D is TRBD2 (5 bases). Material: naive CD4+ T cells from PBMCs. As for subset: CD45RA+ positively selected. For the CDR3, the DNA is TGTGCCAGCAGCCAACTGGCGGGCCCCTCCTACGAGCAGTACTTC. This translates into CASSQLAGPSYEQYF. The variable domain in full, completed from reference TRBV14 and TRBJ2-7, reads EAGVTQFPSHSVIEKGQTVTLRCDPISGHDNLYWYRRVMGKEIKFLLHFVKESKQDESGMPNNRFLAERTGGTYSTLKVQPAELEDSGVYFCASSQLAGPSYEQYFGPGTRLTVT.